The clone carrying this TCR beta chain was picked up many times. Its target is not known. The data belong to a study of blood T cells in healthy people across ages. Study-level points and caveats: Donor CMV status was unknown, possibly confounding expanded clonotype changes.

Healthy Caucasian individuals from Russia aged about 6 to 100 were enrolled as donors. Per sample, extraction of total RNA gave at least 5 micrograms in every case. Trimming removed 5 bases at V and 9 bases at J, with 14 bases between. CDR3 length: 12 amino acids. CDR1 and CDR2 (germline): DFQATT, SNEGSKA (reference sequence). Alongside a J-beta primer mix, a sample-barcoded 5' primer served in a second PCR lasting about 6 to 11 cycles. TCRdb re-analysed the 5' RACE reads in MiXCR, keeping a single row per CDR3 protein. Of roughly 1,500,000 distinct CDR3 sequences in the sample, around two fifths are singletons; the top ten hold 6.5% to 10%.

The chain combines TRBV20-1 with TRBJ2-1; D gene unclear. The receptor was derived from a woman younger than 35 in good health. Sequencing input: blood. Here the CDR3 reads CSAPYDWSEQFF. The CDR3 DNA sequence: TGCAGTGCTCCCTATGACTGGTCTGAGCAGTTCTTC.